The 13 T cell receptor beta chains below come from one sample, sequenced in a study of CD8 T cells in Susac syndrome. Reverse transcription of about 0.5 to 1 ug RNA was carried out with random hexamers. One entry per CDR3 protein, called by TCRdb with MiXCR from the immunoSEQ multiplex PCR reads. The sample lists roughly 130,000 distinct CDR3 sequences, over 95% occurring once. Sequencing input: CD4+ T cells from PBMCs. These receptors were collected from a human donor with Susac syndrome.

The chain couples TRBV18 to TRBJ1-1; D is unresolved. The CDR3 sequence is 14 residues long. Germline V gene lookup returns CDR1 KGHSH and CDR2 LQKENI. Trimming took 3 bases from V and 4 from J, leaving 12 bases between them. This CDR3 reads CASSPSGGVTEAFF. DNA of the CDR3: TGTGCCAGCTCACCCTCAGGCGGGGTCACTGAAGCTTTCTTT. The whole variable domain, filled in from reference TRBV18 and TRBJ1-1, reads NAGVMQNPRHLVRRRGQEARLRCSPMKGHSHVYWYRQLPEEGLKFMVYLQKENIIDESGMPKERFSAEFPKEGPSILRIQQVVRGDSAAYFCASSPSGGVTEAFFGQGTRLTVV.

The gene calls are TRBV20-1 and TRBJ2-1; D is unclear. CDR3 length: 14 residues. Trimming took off 5 bases at V and 5 bases at J, with 16 bases between the two ends. The V gene's germline CDR1 is DFQATT and CDR2 SNEGSKA (reference sequence). The CDR3 protein is CSAPLPGPHNEQFF. Here the CDR3 DNA reads TGCAGTGCTCCACTACCGGGTCCCCACAATGAGCAGTTCTTC.

The gene calls are TRBV5-1 and TRBJ1-3; D not certain. V lost 4 bases and J 2 bases, leaving 4 bases between the germline ends. Looked up from germline, CDR1 is SGHRS and CDR2 is YFSETQ. The CDR3 extends over 12 amino acids. The CDR3 region is CASSETGNTIYF. The CDR3 DNA sequence: TGCGCCAGCAGCGAGACTGGAAACACCATATATTTT.

V and J are TRBV29-1 and TRBJ2-1; D possibly corresponds to TRBD1 (5 bases). CDR1 and CDR2 from the germline V gene are SQVTM and ANQGSEA. The CDR3 is 12 residues long. The V end lost 3 bases, the J end lost 8 bases, and 11 bases lay between the germline ends. CDR3 in amino acids: CSVDSGIDEQFF. The CDR3 DNA is TGCAGCGTTGATTCAGGGATTGATGAGCAGTTCTTC.

Only one count was recorded for this clonotype. The rearrangement links TRBV5-1 to TRBJ2-2; D is uncertain. The V end was cut by 0 bases, the J end by 0 bases, with 6 bases between. This CDR3 has 15 amino acids. The V gene's germline CDR1 is SGHRS and CDR2 YFSETQ. CDR3 protein: CASSLAVPNTGELFF. The CDR3 nucleotides read TGCGCCAGCAGCTTGGCGGTTCCGAACACCGGGGAGCTGTTTTTT.

This clonotype was picked up a small number of times. V and J are TRBV6-8 and TRBJ1-2, with D hard to call. Per the germline V gene, CDR1 is MNHGY and CDR2 is SAAAGT. V was trimmed by 2 bases and J by 0 bases, leaving 4 bases between them. The CDR3 sequence is 13 residues long. The CDR3 here is CASSYGANYGYTF. The CDR3, as DNA: TGTGCCAGCAGTTACGGAGCTAACTATGGCTACACCTTC.

The V call is TRBV3-1, the J call TRBJ2-1; D may be TRBD1 or TRBD2 (5 bases each). The germline V gene encodes CDR1 LGHDT and CDR2 YNNKEL (reference sequence). V was cut by 1 base and J by 15 bases, with 13 bases left in between. CDR3 length: 12 amino acids. CDR3 protein: CASSQVGGDLFF. CDR3 DNA: TGTGCCAGCAGCCAAGTTGGGGGAGATCTGTTCTTC.

The chain links TRBV10-3 to TRBJ2-1; D is ambiguous. V lost 10 bases and J lost 6, with 7 bases in between. This CDR3 region has 10 residues. Germline V CDR1 and CDR2: ENHRY, SYGVKD. The CDR3 spells CATLGNEQFF. In DNA form, the CDR3 reads TGTGCCACCCTGGGCAATGAGCAGTTCTTC.

The chain combines TRBV5-1 with TRBJ2-7; D ambiguous. With 1 base removed from V and 5 bases from J, the gap between germline ends came to 16 bases. The CDR3 length is 15 residues. Germline values: CDR1 SGHRS, CDR2 YFSETQ. Here the CDR3 reads CASSLFSTQSDEQYF. Here the CDR3 DNA reads TGCGCCAGCAGCTTGTTTTCGACCCAATCGGACGAGCAGTACTTC.

The genes are TRBV5-4 and TRBJ2-2; maybe TRBD1 (6 bases). Germline V gene sequence: CDR1 SGHNT, CDR2 YYREEE (reference sequence). CDR3 length: 14 amino acids. V was cut by 1 base and J by 7 bases, with 11 bases left in between. The CDR3 loop is CASSLTGQHGELFF. CDR3 DNA: TGTGCCAGCAGCTTGACAGGGCAACACGGGGAGCTGTTTTTT.

The J gene is TRBJ2-1, the V gene TRBV29-1; 7 bases fit TRBD1. Germline loops: CDR1 SQVTM, CDR2 ANQGSEA. V was clipped by 6 bases and J by 12 bases; unmatched bases: 11. The CDR3 is 12 residues long. The CDR3: CSVRDRPIGQFF. The DNA of the CDR3 is TGCAGCGTACGGGACAGACCCATAGGGCAGTTCTTC.

The chain links TRBV15 to TRBJ2-4; D uncertain. The length of the CDR3 is 12 residues. Germline CDR1 reads LNHNV; CDR2 reads YYDKDF (reference sequence). Trimming took off 0 bases at V and 9 bases at J, with 6 bases between the two ends. CDR3 in amino acids: CATSREETIQYF. In nucleotides, the CDR3 is TGTGCCACCAGCAGAGAGGAGACCATTCAGTACTTC.

The CDR3 nucleotides are TGTGCCAGCAGTCCGAGGGGGAACACCGGGGAGCTGTTTTTT. Amino acids: CASSPRGNTGELFF. This chain uses TRBV12-3 or TRBV12-4 with TRBJ2-2, with D perhaps matching TRBD1 or TRBD2 (5 bases each). The CDR3 runs 14 residues. Deletions cut 5 bases from V and 1 base from J, with 8 bases between.